This T cell receptor beta chain was sequenced for a study of T cells in tuberculosis (dated by TCRdb to between 2018 and 2020). Regarding the complete study: The study combined CD1B tetramers and high-throughput TCR immunosequencing to characterize T cells specific for the mycobacterial lipid antigen glucose monomycolate (GMM). What the authors observed across the whole study: T cells binding the CD1B-GMM tetramer with low affinity may have been missed by the stringent sort gate.

As for this clone: The record has no base qualities; no much larger clone is one base away.

The V and J ends are trimmed by 7 bases and 4 bases, leaving 15 bases between them. Reading from cysteine to phenylalanine, the CDR3 counts 14 amino acids. Only the CDR3 portion is preserved as DNA: 42 bases, with reading frame beginning at the first base. Looking up the germline V gene yields CDR1 SGDLS and CDR2 YYNGEE. After being thawed and rested overnight, PBMC were stained with GMM-loaded CD1B tetramer, a Live/Dead dye and anti-CD3, and were then sorted on a FACS Aria II. CD1B tetramers were loaded with C32 glucose monomycolate purified from Rhodococcus equi. Before cryopreservation, the PBMC used for tetramer sorting had been depleted of CD14-expressing monocytes for a separate study. From each donor, about 100,000 tetramer-negative cells were also sorted and analyzed side by side with the tetramer-positive cells. GMM-loaded CD1B tetramers were used to sort antigen-specific T cells from four healthy South African adults.

TCR-alpha and TCR-beta chains were sequenced unpaired, so chain pairing information was not available. TCR libraries were generated with the immunoSEQ multiplex PCR assay, using TCR-beta and/or TCR-alpha/delta assays for each sample. The Illumina high-throughput platform was used to sequence the amplified TCR libraries. In the original analysis: Clustering and dimensionality reduction relied on pairwise TCRdist distances among GMM-specific receptors from T cells that were either sorted ex vivo or expanded in vitro. Sequence motifs defined by gene usage and CDR3 content were checked for enrichment by comparing tetramer-positive and tetramer-negative populations. TCRdb re-hosts the immuneACCESS table, in-frame sequences only. Its copies lack some clones; in the studies checked, an unresolved V gene accounts for under half of them, and the cause for the rest is not known. V and J calls and clone size are copied from that table; D and trimming were computed from the DNA. Across this sample there are roughly 59,000 clones, with 81% seen only once. The top ten hold roughly 13% of the sample.

The receptor was derived from an adult woman with latent tuberculosis. Material for sequencing was CD1b-GMM tetramer-negative cells sorted from PBMCs. Read against the paper, the sample's cell subset or site label means: T cells not binding CD1B-GMM tetramer, sorted from same donor. The chain was built from TRBV9 and TRBJ2-1, and possibly TRBD2, on 5 matching bases. CDR3 reads: CASSLDAGYNEQFF. The DNA sequence is TGTGCCAGCTCCCTTGATGCGGGTTACAATGAGCAGTTCTTC.